This T cell receptor beta chain is drawn from a study of blood T cell repertoires in COVID-19. The wider study: T cells, B-cell-depleted T cells, or PBMCs provided the cDNA or gDNA that served as material.

Per germline, CDR1 ENHRY and CDR2 SYGVKD. The CDR3 is 21 amino acids. The ends lost 5 bases at V and 4 bases at J; junction bases unmatched: 22. Method: immunoSEQ multiplex PCR; TCRdb's copy keeps in-frame clones and lacks some. The data contain over 150,000 clones, roughly four fifths of them singletons. The rearrangement uses TRBV10-3 and TRBJ2-6; 8 nucleotides line up with TRBD1. The TCR was taken from a woman aged 80 or older with COVID-19, enrolled during active disease. Sequencing was performed on peripheral blood. This chain's CDR3 is CAISKVGAGGAFSAGANVLTF. As DNA, the CDR3 is TGTGCCATCAGTAAGGTCGGGGCAGGGGGCGCTTTTTCGGCGGGGGCCAACGTCCTGACTTTC.